Below are 8 T cell receptor beta chains sequenced from a single sample in a study of blood T cell repertoires in COVID-19. Libraries were prepared by immunoSEQ multiplex PCR; TCRdb keeps only in-frame clonotypes and omits some of them. This table has fewer than 120,000 clones, 70% to 90% appearing once. Sample: peripheral blood. The receptors here all came from a human donor in a cohort sampled during active COVID-19.

The CDR3 DNA sequence: TGTGCCATCAGTAGGGGAGACAGGGTGAACACTGAAGCTTTCTTT. Its translation is CAISRGDRVNTEAFF. The chain employs TRBV10-3 and TRBJ1-1; 7 nucleotides match TRBD1. CDR1 is ENHRY, CDR2 SYGVKD, per germline. This CDR3 comprises 15 residues. V lost 5 bases, J lost 0 bases, and 6 bases stayed unmatched.

The genes are TRBV3-1 (or the pseudogene TRBV3-2) and TRBJ2-3, with D possibly matching TRBD1 (7 bases). From germline, CDR1 is LGHDT and CDR2 YNNKEL (reference sequence). V lost 4 bases and J 2 bases, leaving 13 bases between the germline ends. CDR3 size: 15 residues. For the CDR3, the DNA is TGTGCCAGCAGCCGCGGGACAGCTAACACAGATACGCAGTATTTT. Its protein product is CASSRGTANTDTQYF.

The chain has TRBV19 and TRBJ2-5, with TRBD1 matching over 8 bases. The CDR3 has 16 amino acids. Germline V gives CDR1 LNHDA, CDR2 SQIVND (reference sequence). J lost 4 bases, V lost 5 bases, and 12 bases had no gene match. The CDR3 protein is CASSRNLRGQRETQYF. CDR3 nucleotide sequence: TGTGCCAGTAGTCGTAACCTCAGGGGGCAGCGAGAGACCCAGTACTTC.

The V and J genes are TRBV6-1 and TRBJ2-5, with D uncertain. The CDR3 has 11 amino acids. From germline, CDR1 is MNHNS and CDR2 SASEGT. With 1 base removed from V and 10 bases from J, the gap between germline ends came to 7 bases. As DNA, the CDR3 is TGTGCCAGCAGTGAAGACTTACTCCAGTACTTC. Encoded protein: CASSEDLLQYF.

V and J are TRBV7-2 and TRBJ1-5; tentatively, D is TRBD1 (5 bases). The CDR3 length is 15 residues. V lost 8 bases and J lost 9, with 23 bases in between. Per germline, CDR1 SGHTA and CDR2 FQGNSA. The CDR3 sequence: CASRYHRDGGGPQHF. DNA for the CDR3: TGTGCCAGCCGTTACCACCGGGACGGCGGGGGGCCCCAGCATTTT.

This rearrangement joins TRBV12-3 or TRBV12-4 to TRBJ1-1, with a tentative D call TRBD1 (5 bases). The CDR3 consists of 13 residues. V was pared by 6 bases and J by 6 bases, with 14 bases between. CDR3 residues: CASRVSGGAEAFF. CDR3 in DNA: TGTGCCAGCAGGGTCAGTGGGGGGGCTGAAGCTTTCTTT.

The chain employs TRBV12-5 and TRBJ2-5, with unresolved D. Germline V lookup: CDR1 LGHNT, CDR2 FRNRAP. This CDR3 is built from 11 residues. The V gene lost 5 bases and the J gene lost 2 bases, with 3 bases spanning the gap. CDR3 loop: CASGPQETQYF. CDR3 coding DNA: TGTGCTAGTGGTCCTCAAGAGACCCAGTACTTC.

The chain carries TRBV18 and TRBJ2-1; 11 bases are shared with TRBD2. Germline V lookup: CDR1 KGHSH, CDR2 LQKENI. The CDR3 has 17 amino acids. V was clipped by 3 bases and J by 2 bases; unmatched bases: 6. CDR3 sequence reads: CASSPRTSGYTYNEQFF. The DNA of the CDR3 is TGTGCCAGCTCACCGCGGACTAGCGGGTATACCTACAATGAGCAGTTCTTC.